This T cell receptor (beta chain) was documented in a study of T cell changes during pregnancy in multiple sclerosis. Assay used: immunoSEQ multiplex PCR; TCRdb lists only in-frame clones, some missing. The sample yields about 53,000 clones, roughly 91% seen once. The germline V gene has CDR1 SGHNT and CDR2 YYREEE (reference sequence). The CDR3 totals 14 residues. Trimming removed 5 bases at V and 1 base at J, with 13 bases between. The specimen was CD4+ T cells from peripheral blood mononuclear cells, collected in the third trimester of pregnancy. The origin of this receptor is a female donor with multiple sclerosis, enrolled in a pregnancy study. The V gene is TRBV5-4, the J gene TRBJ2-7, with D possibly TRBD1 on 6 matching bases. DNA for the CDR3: TGTGCCAGCAGGTCCTGGGGGCAGTCCTACGAGCAGTACTTC. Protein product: CASRSWGQSYEQYF.